This T cell receptor beta chain was identified during a study of post-analysis software for immune sequencing data. Study at large: Relapsing-remitting, secondary progressive and progressive-relapsing forms made up the multiple sclerosis disease courses. Study results and caveats: The study found significantly lower normalized Chao1 diversity in multiple sclerosis patients than in controls. The F measure placed samples prepared in the same batch into strongly shared clusters. TRBV5-6, TRBV5-1 and TRBV20-1 belonged to a set of a handful of TRBV segments that were more frequent in patients than controls.

Germline CDR1 and CDR2: MDHEN and SYDVKM. V was clipped by 4 bases and J by 6 bases; unmatched bases: 10. The CDR3 totals 16 residues. This clonotype was seen a single time. Antigen: not known. The authors incorporated unique molecular identifiers into the TCR beta cDNA libraries. Some 450,000 cDNA molecules were recovered from an input of 1 to 10 million T cells. Each CDR3 protein gets one entry after TCRdb re-called the PCR reads with MiXCR. The sample shows more than 350,000 distinct CDR3 sequences, 30% to 45% of them seen only once. The material sequenced was blood. This chain joins TRBV28 and TRBJ1-5; 9 positions match TRBD1. This clonotype was obtained from a girl aged 2-10 years with multiple sclerosis. The CDR3 sequence: CASSSARDRASQPQHF. The CDR3, as DNA: TGTGCCAGCAGTTCCGCCCGGGACAGGGCAAGTCAGCCCCAGCATTTT.